Following are 15 T cell receptor beta chains from one sample sequenced in a study of T cell responses to AZD1222 COVID-19 vaccine. Data came from immunoSEQ multiplex PCR; TCRdb stores just in-frame clones and leaves some out. The sample includes 79,000 or so clones, around 90% of them seen just once. The sample here was peripheral blood, taken 28 days after the second AZD1222 dose. The receptors were gathered from an adult who received the AZD1222 COVID-19 vaccine.

The chain uses TRBV13 and TRBJ1-6; no clear D gene. Deletions cut 5 bases from V and 5 bases from J, with 4 bases between. The germline gives CDR1 PRHDT, CDR2 FYEKMQ (reference sequence). The CDR3 runs 12 residues. The CDR3 nucleotides are TGTGCCAGCAGCGAAAATAATTCACCCCTCCACTTT. Amino acids: CASSENNSPLHF.

This sequence joins TRBV11-2 and TRBJ2-7; possible D gene TRBD2, 7 bases. Looked up from germline, CDR1 is SGHAT and CDR2 is FQNNGV. This CDR3 is 14 amino acids long. The V gene lost 5 bases and the J gene lost 2 bases, with 13 bases spanning the gap. The CDR3 nucleotides read TGTGCCAGCAGCCGGGGGGCAGATACCTACGAGCAGTACGTC. It translates to CASSRGADTYEQYV.

The chain employs TRBV7-2 and TRBJ1-2, with D possibly being TRBD1 (6 bases). The CDR3 extends over 15 amino acids. The V and J ends lost 5 bases and 8 bases respectively, with 21 bases between them. The germline gives CDR1 SGHTA, CDR2 FQGNSA. CDR3 residues: CASSPGPLTGLGYTF. In DNA, the CDR3 is TGTGCCAGCAGCCCCGGCCCCTTAACAGGGTTGGGCTACACCTTC.

The genes are TRBV4-1 and TRBJ2-7; D is possibly TRBD2 (5 bases). The CDR3 is 13 residues long. V lost 0 bases, J lost 4 bases, and 7 bases lay in between. Looked up from germline, CDR1 is MGHRA and CDR2 is YSYEKL. CDR3 bases: TGCGCCAGCAGCCAAGAGAGCGGTTACGAGCAGTACGTC. This sequence encodes CASSQESGYEQYV.

V is TRBV2 and J is TRBJ1-6; TRBD1 aligns across 8 bases. The J segment lost 7 bases and the V segment lost 6 bases, leaving 5 bases of the junction unmatched. Germline V gene data show CDR1 as SNHLY and CDR2 as FYNNEI. The CDR3 has 14 residues. CDR3 amino acids: CASRRQGMNSPLHF. In DNA, the CDR3 is TGTGCCAGCAGACGACAGGGGATGAATTCACCCCTCCACTTT.

J is TRBJ1-5 and V is TRBV6-6, with TRBD1 as a possible D gene (5 bases). Trimming stripped 5 bases from V and 0 bases from J, with 11 bases between. CDR1 is MNHNY and CDR2 is SVGAGI in the germline V gene (reference sequence). The CDR3 sequence is 15 residues long. In DNA form, the CDR3 reads TGTGCCAGCAGTCGCCAGACAGATAGCAATCAGCCCCAGCATTTT. It is translated as CASSRQTDSNQPQHF.

The CDR3 is CASSLAGARNSPLHF. The CDR3 DNA is TGTGCCAGCAGCTTGGCGGGGGCGCGGAATTCACCCCTCCACTTT. The chain has TRBV5-4 and TRBJ1-6, with D perhaps TRBD1 (6 bases). CDR3 length: 15 amino acids. Germline CDR1 and CDR2: SGHNT and YYREEE (reference sequence). V lost 0 bases, J lost 7 bases, and 11 bases lay in between. The full variable domain, with the rest looked up from reference TRBV5-4 and TRBJ1-6, is ETGVTQSPTHLIKTRGQQVTLRCSSQSGHNTVSWYQQALGQGPQFIFQYYREEENGRGNFPPRFSGLQFPNYSSELNVNALELDDSALYLCASSLAGARNSPLHFGNGTRLTVT.

This chain connects TRBV19 to TRBJ1-3; no definite D call. V lost 4 bases to trimming and J lost 0 bases, with 4 bases between them. Germline loops: CDR1 LNHDA, CDR2 SQIVND (reference sequence). This CDR3 comprises 13 residues. The CDR3 region has the DNA TGTGCCAGTAGTAGGGTCTCTGGAAACACCATATATTTT. It codes for CASSRVSGNTIYF.

This clone is a singleton in its sample. The CDR3 protein is CASSLAGGPYNEQFF. The CDR3 DNA reads as TGTGCCAGCAGCCTAGCGGGGGGGCCATACAATGAGCAGTTCTTC. The chain uses TRBV27 and TRBJ2-1, with 12 bases lining up with TRBD2. The CDR3 covers 15 residues. V lost 6 bases, J lost 4 bases, and 4 bases stayed unmatched. Germline CDR1 MNHEY, CDR2 SMNVEV (reference sequence).

V usage is TRBV7-3 and J usage is TRBJ2-5; D is unclear. Germline CDR1 reads SGHTA; CDR2 reads FQGTGA. Deletions cut 0 bases from V and 4 bases from J, with 9 bases between. This CDR3 has 14 residues. CDR3: CASSLTPGPETQYF. CDR3 nucleotide sequence: TGTGCCAGCAGCTTAACTCCAGGTCCAGAGACCCAGTACTTC. The whole variable domain, filled in from reference TRBV7-3 and TRBJ2-5, reads GAGVSQTPSNKVTEKGKYVELRCDPISGHTALYWYRQSLGQGPEFLIYFQGTGAADDSGLPNDRFFAVRPEGSVSTLKIQRTERGDSAVYLCASSLTPGPETQYFGPGTRLLVL.

The V call is TRBV3-1 (or the pseudogene TRBV3-2), the J call TRBJ1-2; the D gene is possibly TRBD1 (5 bases). Germline V gene lookup returns CDR1 LGHDT and CDR2 YNNKEL (reference sequence). There are 15 residues in the CDR3. Trimming removed 0 bases from V and 0 bases from J, with 8 bases in between. CDR3 residues: CASSQDRVANYGYTF. Written as DNA, the CDR3 is TGTGCCAGCAGCCAAGACAGGGTAGCTAACTATGGCTACACCTTC.

A single count supports this clone. The rearrangement links TRBV7-9 to TRBJ2-1; maybe TRBD1 (6 bases). V was cut by 5 bases and J by 13 bases, with 12 bases left in between. Per germline, CDR1 SEHNR and CDR2 FQNEAQ (reference sequence). There are 11 residues in the CDR3. The CDR3 protein is CASSTGYIQFF. In DNA form, the CDR3 reads TGTGCCAGCAGCACAGGGTACATTCAGTTCTTC.

This chain uses TRBV7-9 with TRBJ2-5; TRBD2 matches at 10 bases. The V and J ends lost 4 bases and 2 bases, in that order; junction bases with no gene match: 10. The CDR3 consists of 17 residues. Germline-derived CDR1 and CDR2 are SEHNR and FQNEAQ (reference sequence). For the CDR3, the DNA is TGTGCCAGCAGCTCCCGTTTTGAGCGGGGGGGTCAAGAGACCCAGTACTTC. It translates to CASSSRFERGGQETQYF.

The V gene is TRBV28, the J gene TRBJ2-2; 12 positions match TRBD2. Germline V gene lookup returns CDR1 MDHEN and CDR2 SYDVKM. Trimming cost V 6 bases and J 5 bases; bases outside gene matches: 7. The length of the CDR3 is 16 residues. The CDR3 nucleotides are TGTGCCAGCAGCCGCCGACTAGCGGGGGTTACCGGGGAGCTGTTTTTT. Protein product: CASSRRLAGVTGELFF.

V is TRBV5-1 and J is TRBJ2-3, with a weak D call TRBD2 (5 bases). This CDR3 has 14 amino acids. V was trimmed by 1 base and J by 1 base, leaving 7 bases between them. CDR1 and CDR2 (germline): SGHRS, YFSETQ. The CDR3 spells CASSLSGGTDTQYF. The CDR3 DNA follows: TGCGCCAGCAGCTTGTCCGGGGGCACAGATACGCAGTATTTT.